The 7 T cell receptor beta chains reported below all come from one sample, sequenced in a study of T cell responses to AZD1222 COVID-19 vaccine (dated by TCRdb to the early 2020s). The library relied on the immunoSEQ multiplex PCR assay. The immuneACCESS repertoire file appears here via TCRdb, limited to in-frame rearrangements. These files lack a portion of the clones; in checked studies, under half of the deficit traces to unresolved V genes, and the cause of the others is not known. Counted in this sample were 140,000 or so clones; under 95% of them appeared once. Clones ranked in the top ten supply roughly 7.6% of the sample. The sample's time point label is to be understood as: about 28 days (+/-7) after the second vaccine dose. Read against the paper, the sample's treatment or condition label means: meningococcal conjugate vaccine given as trial control. Here the sequenced sample was peripheral blood, taken 28 days after the second dose of the MenACWY control vaccine. The receptor source for this set is an adult who received the MenACWY meningococcal vaccine as a control.

V is TRBV5-1 and J is TRBJ1-3; D gene unclear. V dropped 3 bases and J dropped 0 bases, with 10 bases sitting between them. There are 15 residues in the CDR3. From germline, CDR1 is SGHRS and CDR2 YFSETQ. The CDR3, as DNA: TGCGCCAGCAGCTCAGACGTGTACTCTGGAAACACCATATATTTT. Translating it yields CASSSDVYSGNTIYF. Full variable domain (rest looked up from reference TRBV5-1 and TRBJ1-3): KAGVTQTPRYLIKTRGQQVTLSCSPISGHRSVSWYQQTPGQGLQFLFEYFSETQRNKGNFPGRFSGRQFSNSRSEMNVSTLELGDSALYLCASSSDVYSGNTIYFGEGSWLTVV.

Here the CDR3 DNA reads TGTGCCAGCAGTTTCCCGACTAGCGGGAGACAGGAAAATGAGCAGTTCTTC. It specifies CASSFPTSGRQENEQFF. V is TRBV28 and J is TRBJ2-1; 12 nucleotides line up with TRBD2. Germline values: CDR1 MDHEN, CDR2 SYDVKM. Trimming took 3 bases from V and 7 from J; bases not matched to a gene: 10. The CDR3 contains 17 residues.

This clone was detected once. V and J are TRBV19 and TRBJ2-3, with D maybe TRBD1 (6 bases). V lost 4 bases to trimming and J lost 0 bases, with 14 bases between them. The germline gives CDR1 LNHDA, CDR2 SQIVND (reference sequence). The CDR3 has 16 amino acids. CDR3: CASSKRTETSTDTQYF. As DNA, the CDR3 is TGTGCCAGTAGTAAGAGGACAGAAACTAGCACAGATACGCAGTATTTT.

The genes are TRBV7-9 and TRBJ1-4; 7 bases are a match to TRBD1. Germline loops: CDR1 SEHNR, CDR2 FQNEAQ (reference sequence). The trim removed 0 bases at V and 11 bases at J, leaving 9 bases unmatched. The CDR3 runs 15 residues. The CDR3 sequence: CASSLAHTGRGKLFF. CDR3 sequence (DNA): TGTGCCAGCAGCTTAGCGCATACAGGCAGGGGGAAACTGTTTTTT.

The chain is built from TRBV28 and TRBJ1-1; TRBD1 is a possible D gene (6 bases). V lost 6 bases, J lost 11 bases, and 13 bases lay in between. Germline values: CDR1 MDHEN, CDR2 SYDVKM. The CDR3 extends over 11 amino acids. CDR3 sequence reads: CASRQGLWAFF. DNA for the CDR3: TGTGCCAGCAGACAGGGTTTGTGGGCTTTCTTT.

The gene calls are TRBV27 and TRBJ2-6; D uncertain. The CDR3 has 15 residues. V lost 5 bases and J lost 0, with 8 bases in between. From germline, CDR1 is MNHEY and CDR2 SMNVEV (reference sequence). The CDR3 here is CASSTGSSGANVLTF. The CDR3 nucleotides are TGTGCCAGCAGTACTGGAAGCTCTGGGGCCAACGTCCTGACTTTC.

In DNA, the CDR3 is TGTGCCAGCAGTTTAGCAGGACGGATGAACACTGAAGCTTTCTTT. Protein product: CASSLAGRMNTEAFF. The gene calls are TRBV28 and TRBJ1-1; no clear D. V shed 2 bases and J shed 0 bases, with 10 bases lying between them. Germline values: CDR1 MDHEN, CDR2 SYDVKM. The CDR3 covers 15 residues.